Below, 25 T cell receptor beta chains from the same sample are listed, as sequenced in a study of T cell responses to AZD1222 COVID-19 vaccine. Profiled with immunoSEQ multiplex PCR; TCRdb holds only in-frame clones, not every one. This repertoire shows roughly 160,000 clones, less than 95% found once; its top ten account for approximately 0.6%. The sample here was peripheral blood, taken on day 0 of AZD1222 vaccination. The source of these receptors is an adult in good health.

The chain has TRBV5-1 and TRBJ2-7; TRBD2 aligns across 9 bases. V trimming: 0 bases; J trimming: 4 bases; junction bases outside the gene matches: 5. This CDR3 has 15 amino acids. Looked up from germline, CDR1 is SGHRS and CDR2 is YFSETQ. The CDR3 nucleotides are TGCGCCAGCAGCTTGGGACTAGCGGCGACTTACGAGCAGTACTTC. Its translation is CASSLGLAATYEQYF. Full variable domain (missing parts from reference TRBV5-1 and TRBJ2-7): KAGVTQTPRYLIKTRGQQVTLSCSPISGHRSVSWYQQTPGQGLQFLFEYFSETQRNKGNFPGRFSGRQFSNSRSEMNVSTLELGDSALYLCASSLGLAATYEQYFGPGTRLTVT.

This clone was counted a single time. The CDR3 region has the DNA TGCGCCAGCAGCGGTAACAGGGTAGGTTTGAAGAAAACTGAAGCTTTCTTT. This codes for CASSGNRVGLKKTEAFF. The chain is built from TRBV5-1 and TRBJ1-1; D is perhaps TRBD1 (6 bases). Germline lookup yields CDR1 SGHRS and CDR2 YFSETQ. Trimming stripped 4 bases from V and 5 bases from J, with 24 bases between. The CDR3 has 17 residues.

This chain links TRBV5-4 with TRBJ2-5; no definite D call. This CDR3 contains 14 residues. With 4 bases removed from V and 5 bases from J, the gap between germline ends came to 15 bases. Germline CDR1 reads SGHNT; CDR2 reads YYREEE (reference sequence). The CDR3 DNA is TGTGCCAGCAGCAGTCCTCAAAAGGCGGAGACCCAGTACTTC. Protein: CASSSPQKAETQYF.

The J gene is TRBJ1-1, the V gene TRBV15, with a weak D call TRBD1 (5 bases). V lost 0 bases and J lost 1, with 9 bases in between. This CDR3 contains 15 residues. Germline V gives CDR1 LNHNV, CDR2 YYDKDF (reference sequence). The CDR3 bases are TGTGCCACCAGCAGAGAGGGACCGGCGAACACTGAAGCTTTCTTT. Translated: CATSREGPANTEAFF.

The V gene is TRBV6-1, the J gene TRBJ2-7; 7 positions agree with TRBD1. Germline V gene data show CDR1 as MNHNS and CDR2 as SASEGT. This CDR3 region has 17 residues. V shed 2 bases and J 0 bases; nucleotides not matched to a gene: 10. CDR3 in DNA: TGTGCCAGCAGTGAAACACTCGGACAGGTCTACTCCTACGAGCAGTACTTC. Amino acid sequence: CASSETLGQVYSYEQYF.

The V call is TRBV30, the J call TRBJ1-2; D gene uncertain. V lost 4 bases to trimming and J lost 8 bases, with 5 bases between them. The CDR3 covers 9 residues. Per germline, CDR1 GTSNPN and CDR2 SVGIG (reference sequence). The CDR3 here is CAWIEGYTF. The CDR3 DNA reads as TGTGCCTGGATTGAGGGCTACACCTTC.

CDR3 amino acids: CASSLDGVGNTIYF. CDR3 DNA: TGTGCCAGCAGCTTGGATGGGGTCGGAAACACCATATATTTT. The V and J genes are TRBV5-4 and TRBJ1-3, with D unresolved. Trimming left V 0 bases short and J 4 bases short, with 8 bases between. The length of the CDR3 is 14 residues. Germline-derived CDR1 and CDR2 are SGHNT and YYREEE (reference sequence).

V usage is TRBV2 and J usage is TRBJ1-6; D call uncertain. The germline gives CDR1 SNHLY, CDR2 FYNNEI. Trimming shortened V by 5 bases and J by 5 bases, and 13 bases separated the two germline ends. The CDR3 covers 15 residues. CDR3 nucleotide sequence: TGTGCCAGCAGTTCCCGTCTCAAGGATAATTCACCCCTCCACTTT. Translating gives CASSSRLKDNSPLHF.

The V and J genes are TRBV4-1 and TRBJ1-5; D is undetermined. CDR3 length equals 13 residues. V was pared by 0 bases and J by 7 bases, with 7 bases between. Germline values: CDR1 MGHRA, CDR2 YSYEKL. The CDR3 sequence is CASSQDRTQPQHF. The CDR3 bases are TGCGCCAGCAGCCAAGACCGTACCCAGCCCCAGCATTTT.

The J gene is TRBJ2-7, the V gene TRBV29-1; no definite D call. The germline V gene has CDR1 SQVTM and CDR2 ANQGSEA. This CDR3 region has 15 residues. V lost 4 bases to trimming and J lost 7 bases, with 23 bases between them. CDR3 nucleotides: TGCAGCGTTGGTACTTCCTCAGCCCAAAGGGCTGAGCAGTACTTC. This encodes CSVGTSSAQRAEQYF.

J is TRBJ1-6 and V is TRBV19; D might be TRBD1 (5 bases). The CDR3 length is 13 residues. Germline values: CDR1 LNHDA, CDR2 SQIVND (reference sequence). The V gene lost 5 bases and the J gene lost 8 bases, with 10 bases spanning the gap. CDR3 DNA sequence: TGTGCCAGTAGTCCGGGGACCTATTCACCCCTCCACTTT. It is translated as CASSPGTYSPLHF.

The rearrangement joins TRBV10-3 to TRBJ2-6, with TRBD1 identical over 9 bases. The CDR3 totals 17 residues. The germline gives CDR1 ENHRY, CDR2 SYGVKD. The V gene end was trimmed by 7 bases and the J gene end by 3 bases; junction bases not matched to a gene: 10. CDR3: CAIKEGTGGGGANVLTF. CDR3 in DNA: TGTGCCATCAAAGAGGGAACAGGGGGCGGTGGGGCCAACGTCCTGACTTTC.

V and J are TRBV2 and TRBJ2-7; no firm D call. From germline, CDR1 is SNHLY and CDR2 FYNNEI. The ends were cut back, 5 bases at V and 0 bases at J, with 14 bases in the middle. This CDR3 has 15 amino acids. Here the CDR3 DNA reads TGTGCCAGCAGTCCCCTGATCGGGCGCTCCTACGAGCAGTACTTC. It yields the protein CASSPLIGRSYEQYF.

J is TRBJ2-7 and V is TRBV6-5; possible D gene TRBD2, 6 bases. V dropped 4 bases and J dropped 0 bases, with 10 bases sitting between them. CDR1 MNHEY and CDR2 SVGAGI come from the germline V gene. This CDR3 region has 14 residues. CDR3: CASSFGGSSYEQYF. CDR3 nucleotides: TGTGCCAGCAGTTTTGGGGGGAGCTCCTACGAGCAGTACTTC.

CDR3 in DNA: TGTGCCAGCAGCTTAGACAGGGGACTAAATGAAAAACTGTTTTTT. This sequence encodes CASSLDRGLNEKLFF. The chain combines TRBV7-2 with TRBJ1-4, with 7 bases that match TRBD1. V trimming: 1 base; J trimming: 5 bases; junction bases outside the gene matches: 4. The CDR3 sequence is 15 residues long. CDR1 SGHTA and CDR2 FQGNSA come from the germline V gene.

J is TRBJ2-6 and V is TRBV12-3 or TRBV12-4, with D unresolved. This CDR3 has 13 amino acids. The V gene lost 3 bases and the J gene lost 4 bases, with 4 bases spanning the gap. This chain's CDR3 is CASSFPGANVLTF. CDR3 nucleotide sequence: TGTGCCAGCAGTTTTCCCGGGGCCAACGTCCTGACTTTC.

The genes are TRBV2 and TRBJ2-5; TRBD2 matches 11 bases. Germline V gene data show CDR1 as SNHLY and CDR2 as FYNNEI. The CDR3 is 15 residues long. J lost 5 bases, V lost 1 base, and 3 bases had no gene match. The CDR3 loop is CASSEGLAGRETQYF. In nucleotides, the CDR3 is TGTGCCAGCAGTGAAGGACTAGCGGGAAGGGAGACCCAGTACTTC.

This chain uses TRBV4-1 with TRBJ2-1; TRBD1 or TRBD2 may be the D gene (5 bases each). V was cut by 7 bases and J by 2 bases, with 15 bases left in between. Germline V gives CDR1 MGHRA, CDR2 YSYEKL. The CDR3 sequence is 15 residues long. CDR3 protein: CASTEVLGAYNEQFF. CDR3 nucleotides: TGCGCCAGCACCGAGGTCTTGGGGGCCTACAATGAGCAGTTCTTC.

This rearrangement joins TRBV19 to TRBJ1-3, with D uncertain. This CDR3 is 13 amino acids long. CDR1 and CDR2 (germline): LNHDA, SQIVND (reference sequence). The ends were cut back, 6 bases at V and 4 bases at J, with 10 bases in the middle. CDR3 sequence: CASSRGYGNTIYF. The CDR3 nucleotides read TGTGCCAGTAGCCGGGGTTACGGAAACACCATATATTTT.

The chain has TRBV28 and TRBJ1-2; D remains ambiguous. Trimming removed 2 bases from V and 7 bases from J, with 17 bases in between. Germline V gene sequence: CDR1 MDHEN, CDR2 SYDVKM. There are 15 residues in the CDR3. The CDR3 nucleotides are TGTGCCAGCAGTTTAACGGGCTCCGAGGATGGTGGCTACACCTTC. This gives the protein CASSLTGSEDGGYTF.

This clone was observed a few times. This chain joins TRBV2 and TRBJ1-2; D not certain. V was clipped by 8 bases and J by 2 bases, with 18 bases between them. This CDR3 spans 15 amino acids. Germline CDR1 SNHLY, CDR2 FYNNEI. CDR3 in DNA: TGTGCCAGCTTAGCACGGACTGCGACAAACTATGGCTACACCTTC. Protein product: CASLARTATNYGYTF. Filled out from reference TRBV2 and TRBJ1-2, the complete variable domain reads EPEVTQTPSHQVTQMGQEVILRCVPISNHLYFYWYRQILGQKVEFLVSFYNNEISEKSEIFDDQFSVERPDGSNFTLKIRSTKLEDSAMYFCASLARTATNYGYTFGSGTRLTVV.

The genes are TRBV5-6 and TRBJ2-1; TRBD2 agrees at 11 bases. With V trimmed by 4 bases and J by 0 bases, 3 bases remained unmatched. The CDR3 covers 16 residues. Germline assignment: CDR1 SGHDT and CDR2 YYEEEE. The CDR3 protein is CASSVTSGSSYNEQFF. CDR3 nucleotides: TGTGCCAGCAGCGTCACTAGCGGGAGCTCCTACAATGAGCAGTTCTTC.

The chain uses TRBV6-5 and TRBJ2-1, with 7 bases aligning to TRBD1. Germline CDR1 and CDR2: MNHEY and SVGAGI. Trimming took 6 bases from V and 6 from J; bases not matched to a gene: 5. The CDR3 has 13 amino acids. CDR3 in DNA: TGTGCCAGCAGAAAATCAGGGGGCAATGAGCAGTTCTTC. Encoded protein: CASRKSGGNEQFF.

The CDR3 loop reads CASSLGGAGYTIYF. CDR3 in DNA: TGTGCCAGCAGCTTGGGAGGGGCCGGGTACACCATATATTTT. This chain links TRBV7-9 with TRBJ1-3; a possible D gene is TRBD1 (5 bases). The germline V and J ends were trimmed by 3 bases and 8 bases, with 14 bases remaining between them. CDR3 length: 14 amino acids. Germline V gives CDR1 SEHNR, CDR2 FQNEAQ (reference sequence). Looking up the rest from reference TRBV7-9 and TRBJ1-3 gives the full variable domain: DTGVSQNPRHKITKRGQNVTFRCDPISEHNRLYWYRQTLGQGPEFLTYFQNEAQLEKSRLLSDRFSAERPKGSFSTLEIQRTEQGDSAMYLCASSLGGAGYTIYFGEGSWLTVV.

The genes are TRBV7-9 and TRBJ2-3; D remains ambiguous. Germline assignment: CDR1 SEHNR and CDR2 FQNEAQ (reference sequence). The V end lost 5 bases, the J end lost 4 bases, and 19 bases lay between the germline ends. The CDR3 runs 16 residues. CDR3 sequence: CASSPRPPDKSDTQYF. The CDR3 nucleotides are TGTGCCAGCAGCCCGCGCCCTCCGGATAAGTCAGATACGCAGTATTTT.